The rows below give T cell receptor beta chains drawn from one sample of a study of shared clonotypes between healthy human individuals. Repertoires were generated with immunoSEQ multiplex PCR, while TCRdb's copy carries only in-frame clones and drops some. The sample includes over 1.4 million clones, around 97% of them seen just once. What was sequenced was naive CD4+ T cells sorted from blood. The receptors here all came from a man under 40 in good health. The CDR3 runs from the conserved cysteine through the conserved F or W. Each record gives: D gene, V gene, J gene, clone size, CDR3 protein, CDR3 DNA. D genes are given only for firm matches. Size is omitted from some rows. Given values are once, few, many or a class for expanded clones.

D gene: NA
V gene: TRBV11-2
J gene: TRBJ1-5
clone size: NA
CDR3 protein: CASSLGPKGGQPQHF
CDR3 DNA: TGTGCCAGCAGCTTAGGTCCTAAGGGGGGTCAGCCCCAGCATTTT

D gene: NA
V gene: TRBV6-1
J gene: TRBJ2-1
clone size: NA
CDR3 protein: CASTVLNNEQFF
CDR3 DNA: TGTGCCAGCACCGTTTTAAACAATGAGCAGTTCTTC

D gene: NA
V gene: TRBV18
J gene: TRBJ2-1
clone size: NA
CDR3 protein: CASSQSRNEQFF
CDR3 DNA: TGTGCCAGCTCCCAAAGCCGGAATGAGCAGTTCTTC

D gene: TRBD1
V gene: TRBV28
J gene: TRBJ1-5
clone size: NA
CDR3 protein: CASSLGQVFQPQHF
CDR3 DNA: TGTGCCAGCAGTTTGGGACAGGTTTTTCAGCCCCAGCATTTT

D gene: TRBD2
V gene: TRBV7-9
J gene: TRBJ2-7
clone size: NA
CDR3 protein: CASRGLAGGSYEQYF
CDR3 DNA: TGTGCCAGCAGGGGACTAGCGGGAGGATCCTACGAGCAGTACTTC

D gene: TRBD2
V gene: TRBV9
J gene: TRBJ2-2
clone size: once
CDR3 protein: CASSVATSGSWTGELFF
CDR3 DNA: TGTGCCAGCAGCGTAGCTACTAGCGGGAGTTGGACCGGGGAGCTGTTTTTT

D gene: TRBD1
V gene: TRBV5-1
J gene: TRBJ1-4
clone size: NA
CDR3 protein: CASSLARQGGNEKLFF
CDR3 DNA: TGCGCCAGCAGCTTGGCCCGACAGGGCGGGAATGAAAAACTGTTTTTT

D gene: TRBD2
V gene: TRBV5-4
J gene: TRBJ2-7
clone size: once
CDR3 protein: CASSPGTTNSYEQYF
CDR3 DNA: TGTGCCAGCAGCCCCGGGACTACGAACTCCTACGAGCAGTACTTC

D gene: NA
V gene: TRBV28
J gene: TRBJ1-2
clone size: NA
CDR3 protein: CATQISGNYGYTF
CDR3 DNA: TGTGCCACACAGATCTCGGGCAACTATGGCTACACCTTC

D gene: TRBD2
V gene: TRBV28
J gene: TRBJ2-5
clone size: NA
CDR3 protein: CASTTSGRAVETQYF
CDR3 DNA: TGTGCCAGCACGACTAGCGGGAGGGCCGTTGAGACCCAGTACTTC